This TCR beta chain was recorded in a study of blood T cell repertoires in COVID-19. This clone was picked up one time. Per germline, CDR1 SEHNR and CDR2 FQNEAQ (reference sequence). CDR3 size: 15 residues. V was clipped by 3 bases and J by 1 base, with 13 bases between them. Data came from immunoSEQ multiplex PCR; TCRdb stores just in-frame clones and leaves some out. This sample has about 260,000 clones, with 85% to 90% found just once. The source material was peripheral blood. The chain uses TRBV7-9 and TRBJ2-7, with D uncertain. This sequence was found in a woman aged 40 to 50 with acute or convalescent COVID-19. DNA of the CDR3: TGTGCCAGCAGCTTCGGCGGTTACGGTTCCTACGAGCAGTACGTC. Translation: CASSFGGYGSYEQYV.